Described below is a single T cell receptor beta chain sequence and its context. Its antigen is not identified. These data come from a study of monozygotic twins with inflammatory bowel disease. Study results and caveats: IBD patients exhibited fewer clonotypes shared with other individuals than healthy twins, particularly with disease activity. Patient repertoires may carry noise from differing immunosuppressive treatments.

With the 5' RACE reads reprocessed, TCRdb shows one record per CDR3 protein and no DNA. Its table lists fewer than 350,000 distinct CDR3 sequences. Sequenced sample: blood. The clonotype was recovered from a human donor with ulcerative colitis or Crohn's disease, or a healthy co-twin of an affected twin (not recorded which).

The CDR3 loop is CASILADYNEQFF. V gene TRBV11-3 combines with J gene TRBJ2-1; there is no DNA to check the TCRdb D call of TRBD2. The CDR3 runs 13 residues. Germline V lookup: CDR1 SGHNT, CDR2 YENEEA.